Listed here are 20 T cell receptor beta chains from one sample, sequenced in a study of control samples from healthy donors and cancer patients. TCRdb's copy holds only in-frame clones and misses some; the assay was immunoSEQ multiplex PCR. The data hold approximately 130,000 clones, with about nine tenths observed a single time. Sequencing input: blood. The receptors stem from a man between 40 and 49 years old in good health.

This chain connects TRBV10-2 to TRBJ1-2; TRBD1 matches at 9 bases. The CDR3 runs 13 residues. V trimming: 7 bases; J trimming: 6 bases; junction bases outside the gene matches: 6. Germline assignment: CDR1 WSHSY and CDR2 SAAADI. CDR3 DNA sequence: TGCGCCAGCACTCAAGACAGGGGGGATGGCTACACCTTC. Protein sequence: CASTQDRGDGYTF.

The rearrangement links TRBV15 to TRBJ2-1; no clear D gene. The V gene's germline CDR1 is LNHNV and CDR2 YYDKDF (reference sequence). The CDR3 has 12 amino acids. The V gene lost 0 bases and the J gene lost 8 bases, with 5 bases spanning the gap. Here the CDR3 reads CATSRDGDEQFF. CDR3 nucleotides: TGTGCCACCAGCAGAGATGGAGATGAGCAGTTCTTC. Full variable domain (outside the CDR3, taken from reference TRBV15 and TRBJ2-1): DAMVIQNPRYQVTQFGKPVTLSCSQTLNHNVMYWYQQKSSQAPKLLFHYYDKDFNNEADTPDNFQSRRPNTSFCFLDIRSPGLGDTAMYLCATSRDGDEQFFGPGTRLTVL.

This clone appeared once. Here the CDR3 reads CASSLHPLAGGSTDTQYF. As DNA, the CDR3 is TGTGCCAGTAGTCTTCACCCACTAGCTGGGGGTAGCACAGATACGCAGTATTTT. The chain couples TRBV19 to TRBJ2-3; D perhaps matches TRBD2 (6 bases). V was pared by 5 bases and J by 0 bases, with 21 bases between. The germline V gene encodes CDR1 LNHDA and CDR2 SQIVND (reference sequence). This CDR3 has 18 residues.

This chain joins TRBV5-4 and TRBJ1-1, with a tentative D call TRBD1 (5 bases). This CDR3 comprises 13 residues. Germline values: CDR1 SGHNT, CDR2 YYREEE (reference sequence). Trimming took off 4 bases at V and 4 bases at J, with 11 bases between the two ends. The CDR3 sequence is CASSRREGTEAFF. CDR3 sequence (DNA): TGTGCCAGCAGCCGCAGGGAAGGCACTGAAGCTTTCTTT.

The chain combines TRBV7-9 with TRBJ1-5; no clear D. The germline V gene encodes CDR1 SEHNR and CDR2 FQNEAQ (reference sequence). The length of the CDR3 is 13 residues. V was cut by 4 bases and J by 5 bases, with 9 bases left in between. Written as DNA, the CDR3 is TGTGCCAGCAGCTACAGACGGGATCAGCCCCAGCATTTT. Protein product: CASSYRRDQPQHF.

The J gene is TRBJ2-7, the V gene TRBV5-8, with a tentative D call TRBD1 (6 bases). V was shortened by 1 base and J by 2 bases, with 16 bases between the two germline ends. The CDR3 sequence is 16 residues long. The V gene's germline CDR1 is SGHTS and CDR2 YDEGEE. CDR3 residues: CASSLRVTDSPYEQYF. In DNA form, the CDR3 reads TGTGCCAGCAGCTTGAGGGTTACGGACAGTCCCTACGAGCAGTACTTC. Together with reference TRBV5-8 and TRBJ2-7, the CDR3 gives the full variable domain: EAGVTQSPTHLIKTRGQQATLRCSPISGHTSVYWYQQALGLGLQFLLWYDEGEERNRGNFPPRFSGRQFPNYSSELNVNALELEDSALYLCASSLRVTDSPYEQYFGPGTRLTVT.

The chain uses TRBV24-1 and TRBJ2-7; TRBD2 aligns across 10 bases. The CDR3 covers 16 residues. The ends lost 4 bases at V and 0 bases at J; junction bases unmatched: 5. Germline loops: CDR1 KGHDR, CDR2 SFDVKD. The CDR3 nucleotides are TGTGCCACCAGTGACGCAACTAGCGGGGACTCCTACGAGCAGTACTTC. It yields the protein CATSDATSGDSYEQYF.

This chain links TRBV5-4 with TRBJ1-1; D remains ambiguous. The germline CDR1 and CDR2 sequences are SGHNT and YYREEE (reference sequence). The ends were cut back, 4 bases at V and 1 base at J, with 14 bases in the middle. The CDR3 contains 15 residues. The CDR3 DNA follows: TGTGCCAGCAGCCCCCAGACGGGGAGGAACACTGAAGCTTTCTTT. Translation: CASSPQTGRNTEAFF.

The chain uses TRBV4-1 and TRBJ2-7; 11 bases map to TRBD1. V was pared by 1 base and J by 5 bases, with 4 bases of the junction left unmatched. Germline CDR1 and CDR2: MGHRA and YSYEKL. The CDR3 totals 15 residues. CDR3: CASSQARTGGNEQYF. The CDR3 DNA sequence: TGCGCCAGCAGCCAAGCTAGGACAGGGGGCAACGAGCAGTACTTC.

The chain recombines TRBV18 with TRBJ1-1, with D perhaps matching TRBD1 (5 bases). CDR1 and CDR2 from the germline V gene are KGHSH and LQKENI. V lost 3 bases and J 4 bases, leaving 9 bases between the germline ends. The CDR3 loop spans 13 amino acids. CDR3 DNA: TGTGCCAGCTCACCTTATCAGGGCACTGAAGCTTTCTTT. Amino acids: CASSPYQGTEAFF.

The chain recombines TRBV10-3 with TRBJ1-6, with D maybe TRBD1 (6 bases). The V gene lost 4 bases and the J gene lost 0 bases, with 16 bases spanning the gap. The CDR3 has 18 residues. Looked up from germline, CDR1 is ENHRY and CDR2 is SYGVKD. The CDR3 is CAISGGTSMSSYNSPLHF. In nucleotides, the CDR3 is TGTGCCATCAGTGGGGGGACATCCATGAGCTCCTATAATTCACCCCTCCACTTT.

This chain links TRBV5-1 with TRBJ1-5; 11 positions match TRBD1. CDR3 length: 16 residues. The germline V gene encodes CDR1 SGHRS and CDR2 YFSETQ. J was trimmed by 6 bases and V by 2 bases; bases with no gene match: 7. The CDR3 DNA is TGCGCCAGCAGCTTAGATGGACAGGGGGCGGGTCAGCCCCAGCATTTT. It translates to CASSLDGQGAGQPQHF.

This chain connects TRBV5-4 to TRBJ2-2, with TRBD1 matching 8 bases. CDR1 is SGHNT and CDR2 is YYREEE in the germline V gene (reference sequence). The CDR3 contains 16 residues. Losses at the gene ends were 4 bases for V and 4 bases for J; bases not matched to a gene: 9. In DNA form, the CDR3 reads TGTGCCAGCAGCCCGATAGGACAGGGTCGCACCGGGGAGCTGTTTTTT. This codes for CASSPIGQGRTGELFF.

The V gene is TRBV7-8, the J gene TRBJ1-1; D possibly corresponds to TRBD1 (5 bases). The length of the CDR3 is 14 residues. V was trimmed by 3 bases and J by 2 bases, leaving 10 bases between them. Germline V gives CDR1 SGHVS, CDR2 FQNEAQ. The CDR3 spells CASSLATGNTEAFF. The CDR3 nucleotides are TGTGCCAGCAGCTTGGCCACAGGAAACACTGAAGCTTTCTTT.

The chain uses TRBV7-2 and TRBJ1-1, with D hard to call. In germline, CDR1 is SGHTA, CDR2 FQGNSA. The CDR3 spans 14 residues. The V end was cut by 0 bases, the J end by 10 bases, with 15 bases between. The CDR3 is CASSLARGYQGAFF. For the CDR3, the DNA is TGTGCCAGCAGCTTAGCGCGCGGGTACCAAGGAGCTTTCTTT.

J is TRBJ2-4 and V is TRBV7-2; 9 nucleotides agree with TRBD2. Germline V gene data show CDR1 as SGHTA and CDR2 as FQGNSA. The CDR3 loop spans 14 amino acids. The V and J ends lost 2 bases and 9 bases, in that order; junction bases with no gene match: 5. In DNA form, the CDR3 reads TGTGCCAGCAGCTTAAGTACTAGCGGGCCCATTCAGTACTTC. It yields the protein CASSLSTSGPIQYF. The variable domain in full, with the rest retrieved from reference TRBV7-2 and TRBJ2-4, is GAGVSQSPSNKVTEKGKDVELRCDPISGHTALYWYRQSLGQGLEFLIYFQGNSAPDKSGLPSDRFSAERTGGSVSTLTIQRTQQEDSAVYLCASSLSTSGPIQYFGAGTRLSVL.

The genes are TRBV5-4 and TRBJ2-2; the match to TRBD1 covers 9 bases. Per the germline V gene, CDR1 is SGHNT and CDR2 is YYREEE (reference sequence). The CDR3 extends over 16 amino acids. V gave up 4 bases and J gave up 2 bases; unmatched junction bases: 6. The CDR3 sequence: CASSGGQGLNTGELFF. The CDR3 DNA follows: TGTGCCAGCAGCGGGGGACAGGGACTCAACACCGGGGAGCTGTTTTTT.

The chain uses TRBV30 and TRBJ1-6; a possible D gene is TRBD1 (5 bases). Between the trimmed V and J ends, which lost 1 base and 0 bases, there was a span of 7 bases. CDR3 size: 15 residues. The V gene's germline CDR1 is GTSNPN and CDR2 SVGIG (reference sequence). The CDR3 is CAWSGGSSYNSPLHF. The CDR3 DNA sequence: TGTGCCTGGAGTGGGGGGAGCTCCTATAATTCACCCCTCCACTTT.

The V and J genes are TRBV6-5 and TRBJ1-1; D is ambiguous. Germline V gene data show CDR1 as MNHEY and CDR2 as SVGAGI. V gave up 2 bases and J gave up 5 bases, with 15 bases separating them. The CDR3 covers 15 residues. The CDR3 protein is CASSYIRNLGTEAFF. The CDR3 nucleotides are TGTGCCAGCAGTTACATTAGGAACCTGGGGACTGAAGCTTTCTTT.

Turning to this clone: Other nucleotide sequences in the sample specify the same CDR3. The rearrangement joins TRBV7-2 to TRBJ2-7; D is possibly TRBD1 or TRBD2 (5 bases each). CDR1 and CDR2 from the germline V gene are SGHTA and FQGNSA. Deletions cut 3 bases from V and 3 bases from J, with 9 bases between. The CDR3 sequence is 13 residues long. In DNA form, the CDR3 reads TGTGCCAGCAGCTTGGCAGGGAGCTACGAGCAGTACTTC. Its protein product is CASSLAGSYEQYF.